Listed below are T cell receptor beta chains from one sample, sequenced in a study of blood T cell repertoires in COVID-19. The method was immunoSEQ multiplex PCR; TCRdb's version includes in-frame clones alone and lacks a portion of them. Among around 300,000 clones listed, 75% to 90% were seen once. Sequenced: peripheral blood. Receptor source: a man between 18 and 29 years old with active or convalescent COVID-19. The CDR3 runs from the conserved cysteine through the conserved F or W. A D gene is named only where the DNA matches it firmly. Size is omitted from some rows. Given values are once, few, many or a class for expanded clones.

abundance,d_gene,v_gene,j_gene,CDR3aa,CDR3nt
NA,TRBD1,TRBV7-2,TRBJ2-5,CASSPGTGGETQYF,TGTGCCAGCAGCCCCGGGACAGGGGGCGAGACCCAGTACTTC
NA,TRBD2,TRBV20-1,TRBJ2-7,CSASLAGYEQYF,TGCAGTGCTAGTCTAGCGGGGTACGAGCAGTACTTC
once,TRBD1,TRBV6-5,TRBJ1-5,CASTPRWTGVQPQHF,TGTGCCAGCACCCCGCGGTGGACAGGGGTTCAGCCCCAGCATTTT
NA,TRBD2,TRBV3-1/TRBV3-2,TRBJ2-1,CASSTQPLTSGRNNEQFF,TGTGCCAGCAGCACCCAACCTTTGACTAGCGGGAGGAACAATGAGCAGTTCTTC
once,NA,TRBV11-2,TRBJ2-7,CASSLTSGQRAYEQYF,TGTGCCAGCAGCTTAACTTCAGGACAGCGAGCCTACGAGCAGTACTTC
NA,TRBD2,TRBV3-1/TRBV3-2,TRBJ2-5,CASSIWTSEHQETQYF,TGTGCCAGCAGCATATGGACTAGCGAACACCAAGAGACCCAGTACTTC
NA,TRBD1,TRBV5-1,TRBJ1-5,CASSTTGEQPQHF,TGCGCCAGCAGCACAACAGGGGAGCAGCCCCAGCATTTT
many,TRBD2,TRBV6-5,TRBJ2-1,CASSNSGGTYNEQFF,TGTGCCAGCAGCAATAGCGGGGGAACCTACAATGAGCAGTTCTTC
NA,TRBD1,TRBV27,TRBJ2-7,CASRSLINLQGLGEQYF,TGTGCCAGCAGATCCCTGATCAATCTACAGGGGTTGGGCGAGCAGTACTTC
once,TRBD1,TRBV27,TRBJ1-2,CASSRRTGGMTLYGYTF,TGTGCCAGCAGTAGACGGACAGGGGGGATGACATTATATGGCTACACCTTC
NA,NA,TRBV27,TRBJ2-7,CASSFSVAGSYEQYF,TGTGCCAGCAGTTTTTCAGTAGCCGGATCCTACGAGCAGTACTTC
NA,TRBD2,TRBV5-1,TRBJ2-1,CASSLATSGRVNEQFF,TGCGCCAGCAGCTTGGCGACTAGCGGGAGGGTCAATGAGCAGTTCTTC
NA,TRBD2,TRBV6-6,TRBJ2-4,CASIGAGGWAKNIQYF,TGTGCCAGCATAGGAGCGGGGGGCTGGGCCAAAAACATTCAGTACTTC
NA,TRBD1,TRBV10-3,TRBJ2-7,CAISERQGSHEQYF,TGTGCCATCAGTGAGAGACAGGGAAGTCACGAGCAGTACTTC
once,NA,TRBV4-1,TRBJ2-1,CASSQGWGQPYNEQFF,TGCGCCAGCAGCCAAGGTTGGGGGCAGCCCTACAATGAGCAGTTCTTC
NA,NA,TRBV6-2/TRBV6-3,TRBJ1-5,CASSIQGYQPQHF,TGTGCCAGCAGTATTCAGGGGTATCAGCCCCAGCATTTT
NA,NA,TRBV19,TRBJ2-7,CASSPQERYPYEQYF,TGTGCCAGTAGTCCCCAGGAGCGGTACCCCTACGAGCAGTACTTC
NA,TRBD2,TRBV7-9,TRBJ2-1,CASSGGSGRNTYNEQFF,TGTGCCAGCAGCGGGGGTAGCGGGAGGAACACCTACAATGAGCAGTTCTTC
NA,NA,TRBV5-1,TRBJ2-6,CASSLGHPRVVSGANVLTF,TGCGCCAGCAGCTTGGGCCACCCCAGGGTAGTTTCTGGGGCCAACGTCCTGACTTTC
many,TRBD1,TRBV5-1,TRBJ1-1,CASSLGGTGVGTEAFF,TGCGCCAGCAGCTTGGGCGGTACAGGGGTGGGAACTGAAGCTTTCTTT